This is a list of T cell receptor beta chains from one sample in a study of shared clonotypes between healthy human individuals. Method: immunoSEQ multiplex PCR; TCRdb's copy keeps in-frame clones and lacks some. Seen here are more than 1 million clones, about 80% observed once, and the top ten hold 0.5% to 0.6%. The sequenced material came from memory CD4+ T cells from PBMCs. The receptor source for this set is a man aged 18 to 29 in good health. Some clones in this sample may be carry-over from other donors' samples. CDR3s include the opening cysteine and the closing phenylalanine or tryptophan. The order of the fields is J gene, clone size, V gene, D gene, CDR3 protein, CDR3 DNA. The D gene is left open where the match is weak. Size is omitted from some rows. Given values are once, few, many or a class for expanded clones.

J gene: TRBJ2-7
clone size: NA
V gene: TRBV28
D gene: TRBD2
CDR3 protein: CASSFGSSGRYEQYF
CDR3 DNA: TGTGCCAGCAGTTTCGGTTCTAGCGGGCGGTACGAGCAGTACTTC

J gene: TRBJ2-5
clone size: NA
V gene: TRBV7-9
D gene: TRBD2
CDR3 protein: CASSRREGETQYF
CDR3 DNA: TGTGCCAGCAGCCGCCGGGAGGGGGAGACCCAGTACTTC

J gene: TRBJ2-2
clone size: NA
V gene: TRBV19
D gene: NA
CDR3 protein: CASSIAPNTGELFF
CDR3 DNA: TGTGCCAGTAGTATAGCCCCCAACACCGGGGAGCTGTTTTTT

J gene: TRBJ2-2
clone size: many
V gene: TRBV6-1
D gene: NA
CDR3 protein: CASSGQASDGTMTRAGELFF
CDR3 DNA: TGTGCCAGCAGTGGCCAAGCTTCGGACGGGACGATGACTCGGGCCGGGGAGCTGTTTTTT

J gene: TRBJ2-7
clone size: NA
V gene: TRBV5-1
D gene: TRBD2
CDR3 protein: CASSLTGRASEQYF
CDR3 DNA: TGCGCCAGCAGCTTGACCGGGAGGGCTAGCGAGCAGTACTTC

J gene: TRBJ2-2
clone size: few
V gene: TRBV15
D gene: NA
CDR3 protein: CATSRGTGPSTGELFF
CDR3 DNA: TGTGCCACCAGCAGAGGGACGGGCCCGAGCACCGGGGAGCTGTTTTTT

J gene: TRBJ2-5
clone size: once
V gene: TRBV9
D gene: TRBD2
CDR3 protein: CASSSGVAGGTGETQYF
CDR3 DNA: TGTGCCAGCAGCTCAGGGGTAGCGGGAGGAACGGGGGAGACCCAGTACTTC

J gene: TRBJ2-3
clone size: NA
V gene: TRBV18
D gene: NA
CDR3 protein: CASSPGDLVTQYF
CDR3 DNA: TGTGCCAGCTCACCTGGGGACTTGGTTACGCAGTATTTT

J gene: TRBJ1-5
clone size: NA
V gene: TRBV18
D gene: NA
CDR3 protein: CASSPGTGGVQPQHF
CDR3 DNA: TGTGCCAGCTCACCAGGGACTGGAGGAGTACAGCCCCAGCATTTT

J gene: TRBJ2-7
clone size: NA
V gene: TRBV28
D gene: NA
CDR3 protein: CASSLGRTYEQYF
CDR3 DNA: TGTGCCAGCAGTTTGGGTCGAACGTACGAGCAGTACTTC

J gene: TRBJ2-3
clone size: NA
V gene: TRBV9
D gene: NA
CDR3 protein: CASSVEDTQYF
CDR3 DNA: TGTGCCAGCAGCGTAGAAGATACGCAGTATTTT

J gene: TRBJ2-7
clone size: NA
V gene: TRBV7-8
D gene: TRBD1
CDR3 protein: CASSFRDRSSYEQYF
CDR3 DNA: TGTGCCAGCAGCTTCCGGGACAGGAGCTCCTACGAGCAGTACTTC

J gene: TRBJ1-2
clone size: many
V gene: TRBV28
D gene: TRBD1
CDR3 protein: CASSQGGSNYGYTF
CDR3 DNA: TGTGCCAGCAGTCAGGGGGGGTCTAACTATGGCTACACCTTC

J gene: TRBJ2-4
clone size: NA
V gene: TRBV6-6
D gene: TRBD2
CDR3 protein: CASSSSGRTNIQYF
CDR3 DNA: TGTGCCAGCAGTTCCAGCGGGAGGACTAACATTCAGTACTTC

J gene: TRBJ1-1
clone size: NA
V gene: TRBV9
D gene: NA
CDR3 protein: CASSVASDDEAFF
CDR3 DNA: TGTGCCAGCAGCGTAGCTAGCGACGACGAAGCTTTCTTT

J gene: TRBJ2-1
clone size: once
V gene: TRBV18
D gene: NA
CDR3 protein: CASSPRADPYNEQFF
CDR3 DNA: TGTGCCAGCTCACCACGGGCGGACCCCTACAATGAGCAGTTCTTC

J gene: TRBJ2-7
clone size: NA
V gene: TRBV30
D gene: NA
CDR3 protein: CAWHRTPYEQYF
CDR3 DNA: TGTGCCTGGCACAGGACCCCTTACGAGCAGTACTTC

J gene: TRBJ1-4
clone size: NA
V gene: TRBV7-9
D gene: NA
CDR3 protein: CASSPGTWGSEKLFF
CDR3 DNA: TGTGCCAGCAGTCCCGGGACATGGGGGAGTGAAAAACTGTTTTTT

J gene: TRBJ2-3
clone size: NA
V gene: TRBV18
D gene: NA
CDR3 protein: CASSPPQVPGTDTQYF
CDR3 DNA: TGTGCCAGCTCACCACCGCAGGTCCCAGGCACAGATACGCAGTATTTT

J gene: TRBJ2-6
clone size: NA
V gene: TRBV5-6
D gene: TRBD1
CDR3 protein: CASSSQGAGANVLTF
CDR3 DNA: TGTGCCAGCAGCTCCCAGGGGGCTGGGGCCAACGTCCTGACTTTC

J gene: TRBJ1-1
clone size: once
V gene: TRBV6-6
D gene: NA
CDR3 protein: CASSYLDQNTEAFF
CDR3 DNA: TGTGCCAGCAGCTACTTAGACCAGAACACTGAAGCTTTCTTT

J gene: TRBJ2-3
clone size: once
V gene: TRBV29-1
D gene: TRBD2
CDR3 protein: CSVEGTSGSPDTQYF
CDR3 DNA: TGCAGCGTTGAAGGGACTAGCGGGAGCCCAGATACGCAGTATTTT

J gene: TRBJ2-1
clone size: once
V gene: TRBV11-3
D gene: TRBD2
CDR3 protein: CASSQALAGGYSEQFF
CDR3 DNA: TGTGCCAGCAGCCAGGCACTAGCGGGAGGGTACAGTGAGCAGTTCTTC

J gene: TRBJ2-3
clone size: few
V gene: TRBV6-4
D gene: NA
CDR3 protein: CASSQQGGDLDTQYF
CDR3 DNA: TGTGCCAGCAGCCAACAGGGGGGGGATTTGGATACGCAGTATTTT

J gene: TRBJ1-2
clone size: NA
V gene: TRBV5-5
D gene: NA
CDR3 protein: CASSPVSYGYTF
CDR3 DNA: TGTGCCAGCAGCCCGGTCTCCTATGGCTACACCTTC

J gene: TRBJ2-5
clone size: NA
V gene: TRBV7-9
D gene: NA
CDR3 protein: CASSSQSLWGPETQYF
CDR3 DNA: TGTGCCAGCAGCTCCCAATCTCTTTGGGGGCCGGAGACCCAGTACTTC

J gene: TRBJ2-1
clone size: NA
V gene: TRBV13
D gene: TRBD2
CDR3 protein: CASRRSGSSYNEQFF
CDR3 DNA: TGTGCCAGCAGAAGGAGCGGGAGCTCCTACAATGAGCAGTTCTTC

J gene: TRBJ1-2
clone size: NA
V gene: TRBV5-8
D gene: NA
CDR3 protein: CASSSGLLLANYGYTF
CDR3 DNA: TGTGCCAGCAGCTCGGGCCTCTTACTAGCTAACTATGGCTACACCTTC

J gene: TRBJ2-1
clone size: NA
V gene: TRBV27
D gene: NA
CDR3 protein: CASSLIVPSEQFF
CDR3 DNA: TGTGCCAGCAGTTTAATCGTTCCAAGTGAGCAGTTCTTC

J gene: TRBJ2-2
clone size: NA
V gene: TRBV11-2
D gene: TRBD2
CDR3 protein: CASSFPQLAGGRSGELFF
CDR3 DNA: TGTGCCAGCAGCTTCCCACAACTAGCGGGAGGGCGGAGCGGGGAGCTGTTTTTT

J gene: TRBJ2-3
clone size: NA
V gene: TRBV9
D gene: TRBD2
CDR3 protein: CASSLAPVAGGGDTQYF
CDR3 DNA: TGTGCCAGCAGCTTGGCCCCCGTAGCGGGAGGGGGGGATACGCAGTATTTT

J gene: TRBJ2-3
clone size: NA
V gene: TRBV30
D gene: NA
CDR3 protein: CAWSGGHRTDTQYF
CDR3 DNA: TGTGCCTGGAGTGGTGGACATCGCACAGATACGCAGTATTTT

J gene: TRBJ1-5
clone size: NA
V gene: TRBV30
D gene: NA
CDR3 protein: CAWSQGSNQPQHF
CDR3 DNA: TGTGCCTGGAGTCAGGGTAGCAATCAGCCCCAGCATTTT

J gene: TRBJ2-1
clone size: many
V gene: TRBV7-3
D gene: NA
CDR3 protein: CASSLKPWAPYNEQFF
CDR3 DNA: TGTGCCAGCAGCTTAAAACCGTGGGCACCCTACAATGAGCAGTTCTTC

J gene: TRBJ2-7
clone size: NA
V gene: TRBV5-6
D gene: NA
CDR3 protein: CASSLEPTLSTEQYF
CDR3 DNA: TGTGCCAGCAGCTTGGAGCCAACCCTTTCAACCGAGCAGTACTTC

J gene: TRBJ1-4
clone size: NA
V gene: TRBV5-1
D gene: TRBD1
CDR3 protein: CASSLGPSTGLEKLFF
CDR3 DNA: TGCGCCAGCAGCTTGGGGCCTTCGACAGGGTTGGAAAAACTGTTTTTT

J gene: TRBJ2-7
clone size: NA
V gene: TRBV27
D gene: NA
CDR3 protein: CASSRLRAPYYYEQYF
CDR3 DNA: TGTGCCAGCAGTCGGCTCCGAGCCCCCTACTACTACGAGCAGTACTTC

J gene: TRBJ1-1
clone size: NA
V gene: TRBV18
D gene: NA
CDR3 protein: CASSPGAGSMNTEAFF
CDR3 DNA: TGTGCCAGCTCACCGGGGGCAGGGTCAATGAACACTGAAGCTTTCTTT

J gene: TRBJ2-1
clone size: few
V gene: TRBV2
D gene: NA
CDR3 protein: CASTRLGGQFF
CDR3 DNA: TGTGCCAGCACTCGTCTGGGGGGGCAGTTCTTC

J gene: TRBJ2-5
clone size: NA
V gene: TRBV7-8
D gene: NA
CDR3 protein: CASSPGSVAGYETQYF
CDR3 DNA: TGTGCCAGCAGCCCGGGGAGCGTGGCGGGATATGAGACCCAGTACTTC

J gene: TRBJ1-1
clone size: NA
V gene: TRBV2
D gene: NA
CDR3 protein: CASNYAGSNTEAFF
CDR3 DNA: TGTGCCAGCAACTACGCAGGGAGTAACACTGAAGCTTTCTTT